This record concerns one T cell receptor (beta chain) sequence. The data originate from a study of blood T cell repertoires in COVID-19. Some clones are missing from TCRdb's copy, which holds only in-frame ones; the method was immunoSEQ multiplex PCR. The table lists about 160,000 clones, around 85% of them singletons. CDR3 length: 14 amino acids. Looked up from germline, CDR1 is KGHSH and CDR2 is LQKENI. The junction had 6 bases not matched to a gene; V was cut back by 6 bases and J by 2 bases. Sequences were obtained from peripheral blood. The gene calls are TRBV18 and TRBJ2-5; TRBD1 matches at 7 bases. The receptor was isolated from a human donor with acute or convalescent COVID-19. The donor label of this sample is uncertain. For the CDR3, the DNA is TGTGCCAGCTCGCAACAGGGGATACAAGAGACCCAGTACTTC. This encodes CASSQQGIQETQYF.